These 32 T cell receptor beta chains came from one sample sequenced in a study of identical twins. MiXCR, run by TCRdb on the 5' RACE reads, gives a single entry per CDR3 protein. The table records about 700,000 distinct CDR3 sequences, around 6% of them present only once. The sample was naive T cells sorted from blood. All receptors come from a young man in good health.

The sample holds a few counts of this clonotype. CDR3 amino acids: CASSYATSSPKNEQYF. In DNA, the CDR3 is TGTGCCAGCAGTTACGCTACCTCCTCGCCCAAAAACGAGCAGTACTTC. V usage is TRBV6-2 or TRBV6-3 and J usage is TRBJ2-7; D unresolved. Germline V CDR1 and CDR2: MNHEY, SVGEGT. The CDR3 has 16 residues. The ends were cut back, 2 bases at V and 5 bases at J, with 19 bases in the middle.

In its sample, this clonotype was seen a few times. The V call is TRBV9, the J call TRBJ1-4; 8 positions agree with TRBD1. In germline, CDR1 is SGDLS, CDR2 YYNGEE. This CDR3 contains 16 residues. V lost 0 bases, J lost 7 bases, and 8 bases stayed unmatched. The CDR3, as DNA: TGTGCCAGCAGCGTAGCCGGGACAGGTCCTACTGAAAAACTGTTTTTT. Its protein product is CASSVAGTGPTEKLFF.

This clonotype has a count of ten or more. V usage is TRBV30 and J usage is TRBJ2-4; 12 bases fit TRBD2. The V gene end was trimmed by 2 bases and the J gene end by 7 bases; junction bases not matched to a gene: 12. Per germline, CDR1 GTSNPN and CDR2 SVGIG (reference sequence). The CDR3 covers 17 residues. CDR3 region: CAWSITRTSGMTNIQYF. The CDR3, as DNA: TGTGCCTGGAGTATAACGCGGACTAGCGGGATGACGAACATTCAGTACTTC.

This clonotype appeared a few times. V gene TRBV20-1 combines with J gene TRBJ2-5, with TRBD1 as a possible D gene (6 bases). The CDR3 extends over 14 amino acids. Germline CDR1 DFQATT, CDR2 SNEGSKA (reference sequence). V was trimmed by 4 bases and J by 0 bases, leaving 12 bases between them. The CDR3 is CSAIQGFDQETQYF. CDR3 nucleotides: TGCAGTGCTATACAGGGTTTTGACCAAGAGACCCAGTACTTC.

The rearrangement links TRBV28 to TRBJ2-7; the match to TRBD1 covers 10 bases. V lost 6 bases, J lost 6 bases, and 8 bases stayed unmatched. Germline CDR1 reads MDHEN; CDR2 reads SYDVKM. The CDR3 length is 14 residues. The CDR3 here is CASSLAGTGVEQYF. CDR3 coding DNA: TGTGCCAGCAGCCTTGCCGGGACAGGGGTCGAGCAGTACTTC.

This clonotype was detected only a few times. The CDR3, as DNA: TGTGCCAGCAGCTTGGCAGGGTGGCCAGGCTCCCTTCAAGAGACCCAGTACTTC. Protein product: CASSLAGWPGSLQETQYF. J is TRBJ2-5 and V is TRBV5-5; tentative D call: TRBD1 (5 bases). The CDR3 consists of 18 residues. Per the germline V gene, CDR1 is SGHKS and CDR2 is YYEKEE (reference sequence). The V end lost 0 bases, the J end lost 2 bases, and 20 bases lay between the germline ends. The entire variable domain, with the rest obtained from reference TRBV5-5 and TRBJ2-5, is as follows: DAGVTQSPTHLIKTRGQQVTLRCSPISGHKSVSWYQQVLGQGPQFIFQYYEKEERGRGNFPDRFSARQFPNYSSELNVNALLLGDSALYLCASSLAGWPGSLQETQYFGPGTRLLVL.

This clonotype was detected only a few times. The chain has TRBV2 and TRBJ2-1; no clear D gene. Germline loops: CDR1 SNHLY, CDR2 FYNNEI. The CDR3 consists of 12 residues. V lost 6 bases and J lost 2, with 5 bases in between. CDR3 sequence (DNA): TGTGCCAGCAGGAGAGCCTACAATGAGCAGTTCTTC. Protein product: CASRRAYNEQFF.

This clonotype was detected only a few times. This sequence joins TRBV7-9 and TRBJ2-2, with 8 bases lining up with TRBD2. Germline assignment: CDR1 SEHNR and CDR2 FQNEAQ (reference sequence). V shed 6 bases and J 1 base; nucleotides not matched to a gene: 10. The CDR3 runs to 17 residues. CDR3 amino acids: CASRAPLAGGNTGELFF. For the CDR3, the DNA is TGTGCCAGCAGGGCGCCCCTTGCGGGAGGGAACACCGGGGAGCTGTTTTTT.

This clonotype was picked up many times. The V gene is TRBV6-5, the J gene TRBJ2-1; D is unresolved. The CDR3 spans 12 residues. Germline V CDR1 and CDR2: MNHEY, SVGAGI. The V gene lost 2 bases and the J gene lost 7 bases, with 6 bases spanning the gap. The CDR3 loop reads CASSYGENEQFF. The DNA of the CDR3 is TGTGCCAGCAGTTACGGCGAGAATGAGCAGTTCTTC.

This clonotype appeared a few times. This CDR3 is CASSFQGASPLHF. The CDR3 DNA reads as TGTGCCAGCAGCTTCCAGGGGGCTTCACCCCTCCACTTT. V and J are TRBV7-2 and TRBJ1-6, with 8 bases aligning to TRBD1. Germline CDR1 is SGHTA and CDR2 is FQGNSA. The length of the CDR3 is 13 residues. Germline trimming cut 3 bases from V and 9 bases from J; bases unmatched to any gene: 1.

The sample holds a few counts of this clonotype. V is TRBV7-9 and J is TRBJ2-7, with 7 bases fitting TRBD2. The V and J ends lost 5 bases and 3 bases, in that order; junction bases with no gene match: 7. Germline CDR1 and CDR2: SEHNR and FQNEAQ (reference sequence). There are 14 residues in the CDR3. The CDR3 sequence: CASSPGVAGYEQYV. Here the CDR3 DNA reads TGTGCCAGCAGCCCCGGAGTAGCGGGCTACGAGCAGTACGTC.

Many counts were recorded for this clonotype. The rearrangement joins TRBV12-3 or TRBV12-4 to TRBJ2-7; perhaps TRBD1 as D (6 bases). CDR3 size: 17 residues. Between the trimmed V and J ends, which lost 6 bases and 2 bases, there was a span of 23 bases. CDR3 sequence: CASSSRDKARLAYEQYF. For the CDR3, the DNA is TGTGCCAGCAGCTCCCGGGACAAAGCCCGTTTAGCCTACGAGCAGTACTTC.

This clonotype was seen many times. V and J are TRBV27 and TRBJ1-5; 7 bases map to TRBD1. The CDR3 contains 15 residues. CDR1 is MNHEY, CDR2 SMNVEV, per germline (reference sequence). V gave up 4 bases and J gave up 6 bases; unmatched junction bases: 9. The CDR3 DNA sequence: TGTGCCAGCAGTTCATACAGACAGGGTGGTCAGCCCCAGCATTTT. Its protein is CASSSYRQGGQPQHF.

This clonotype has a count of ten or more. The CDR3: CASSGKGGEQPQHF. CDR3 nucleotides: TGTGCCAGCAGTGGGAAGGGAGGGGAACAGCCCCAGCATTTT. The gene calls are TRBV12-3 or TRBV12-4 and TRBJ1-5; a weak D match, TRBD1 (5 bases). Trimming removed 5 bases from V and 7 bases from J, with 15 bases in between. The CDR3 is 14 amino acids.

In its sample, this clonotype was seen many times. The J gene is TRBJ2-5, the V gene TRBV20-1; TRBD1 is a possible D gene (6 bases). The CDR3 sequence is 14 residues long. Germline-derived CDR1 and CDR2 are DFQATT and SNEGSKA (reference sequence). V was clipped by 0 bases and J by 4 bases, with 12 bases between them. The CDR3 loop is CSARDYLTGETQYF. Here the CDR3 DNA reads TGCAGTGCTAGAGATTACTTGACAGGAGAGACCCAGTACTTC.

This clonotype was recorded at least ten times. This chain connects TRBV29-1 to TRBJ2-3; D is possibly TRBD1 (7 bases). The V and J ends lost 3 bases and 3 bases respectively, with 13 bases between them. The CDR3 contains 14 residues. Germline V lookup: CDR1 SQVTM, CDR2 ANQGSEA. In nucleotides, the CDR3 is TGCAGCGTTGATTACAGGGGAGGTACAGATACGCAGTATTTT. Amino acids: CSVDYRGGTDTQYF.

Written as DNA, the CDR3 is TGCGCCAGCAGCTTGGCGCTGTCTTTAAACAATGAGCAGTTCTTC. This gives the protein CASSLALSLNNEQFF. The chain joins TRBV5-1 to TRBJ2-1; no reliable D call. This CDR3 region has 15 residues. V was cut by 0 bases and J by 5 bases, with 12 bases left in between. CDR1 and CDR2 (germline): SGHRS, YFSETQ.

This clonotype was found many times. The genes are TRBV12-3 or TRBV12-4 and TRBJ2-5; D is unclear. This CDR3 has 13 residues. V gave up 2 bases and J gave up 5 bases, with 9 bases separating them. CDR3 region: CASSLSGLETQYF. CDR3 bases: TGTGCCAGCAGTTTATCCGGGCTCGAGACCCAGTACTTC.

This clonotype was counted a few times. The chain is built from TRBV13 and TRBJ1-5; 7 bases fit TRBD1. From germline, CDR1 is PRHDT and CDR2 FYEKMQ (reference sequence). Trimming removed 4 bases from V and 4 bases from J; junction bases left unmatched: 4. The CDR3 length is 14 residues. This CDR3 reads CASSSRGSNQPQHF. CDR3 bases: TGTGCCAGCAGCTCCAGGGGGTCGAATCAGCCCCAGCATTTT.

Written as DNA, the CDR3 is TGTGCCAGCAGTATGAGCGGGACAGGGGAGTACGAGCAGTACGTC. Amino acid sequence: CASSMSGTGEYEQYV. V and J are TRBV2 and TRBJ2-7; 10 bases fit TRBD1. V lost 5 bases and J lost 4; bases outside the gene matches: 8. This CDR3 is built from 15 residues. From germline, CDR1 is SNHLY and CDR2 FYNNEI.

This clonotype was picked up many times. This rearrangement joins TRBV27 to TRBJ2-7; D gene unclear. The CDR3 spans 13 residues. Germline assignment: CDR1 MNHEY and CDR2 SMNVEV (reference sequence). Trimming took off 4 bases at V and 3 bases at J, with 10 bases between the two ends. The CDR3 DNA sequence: TGTGCCAGCAGTTCGGCCCTAAACTACGAGCAGTACTTC. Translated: CASSSALNYEQYF.

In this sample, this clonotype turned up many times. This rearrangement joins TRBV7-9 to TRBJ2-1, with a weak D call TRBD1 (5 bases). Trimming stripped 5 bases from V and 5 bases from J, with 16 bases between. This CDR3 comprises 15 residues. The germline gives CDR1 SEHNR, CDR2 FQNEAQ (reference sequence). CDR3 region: CASSGVGQGHNEQFF. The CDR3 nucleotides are TGTGCCAGCAGCGGCGTAGGGCAGGGCCACAATGAGCAGTTCTTC.

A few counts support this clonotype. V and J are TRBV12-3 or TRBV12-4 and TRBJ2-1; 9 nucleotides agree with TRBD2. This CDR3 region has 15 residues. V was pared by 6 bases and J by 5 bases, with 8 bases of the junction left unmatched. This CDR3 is CASSVIAGADNEQFF. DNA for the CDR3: TGTGCCAGCAGCGTTATAGCGGGGGCGGACAATGAGCAGTTCTTC.

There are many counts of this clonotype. CDR3 sequence reads: CASSPLGHTASFF. Written as DNA, the CDR3 is TGCGCCAGCAGCCCCTTGGGGCACACTGCGTCTTTCTTT. The chain couples TRBV4-1 to TRBJ1-1; tentative D call: TRBD1 (5 bases). There are 13 residues in the CDR3. V was cut by 4 bases and J by 12 bases, with 18 bases left in between. Germline CDR1 reads MGHRA; CDR2 reads YSYEKL.

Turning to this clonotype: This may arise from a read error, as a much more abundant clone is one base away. CDR3 loop: CASSSANRGDSEAFF. Written as DNA, the CDR3 is TGTGCCAGCAGCAGTGCCAACCGCGGCGACTCTGAAGCTTTCTTT. The chain uses TRBV12-3 or TRBV12-4 and TRBJ1-1, with D hard to call. V shed 6 bases and J shed 6 bases, with 20 bases lying between them. This CDR3 contains 15 residues.

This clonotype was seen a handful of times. CDR3 amino acids: CASSVVAGTDTQYF. DNA of the CDR3: TGTGCCAGCAGCGTGGTCGCTGGCACAGATACGCAGTATTTT. The chain employs TRBV9 and TRBJ2-3; D not resolved. Germline-derived CDR1 and CDR2 are SGDLS and YYNGEE. The V end lost 2 bases, the J end lost 1 base, and 8 bases lay between the germline ends. The CDR3 length is 14 residues. The full variable domain, with the rest looked up from reference TRBV9 and TRBJ2-3, is DSGVTQTPKHLITATGQRVTLRCSPRSGDLSVYWYQQSLDQGLQFLIQYYNGEERAKGNILERFSAQQFPDLHSELNLSSLELGDSALYFCASSVVAGTDTQYFGPGTRLTVL.

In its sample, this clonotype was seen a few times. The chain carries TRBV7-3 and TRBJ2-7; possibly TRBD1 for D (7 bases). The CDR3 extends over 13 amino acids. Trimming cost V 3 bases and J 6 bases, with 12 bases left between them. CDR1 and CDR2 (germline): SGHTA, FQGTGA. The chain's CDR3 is CASSFQGGSEQYF. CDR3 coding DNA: TGTGCCAGCAGCTTCCAGGGGGGATCCGAGCAGTACTTC.

As DNA, the CDR3 is TGCGCCAGCAGCACGGGACTAGCGGGGCAAGAGACCCAGTACTTC. As protein: CASSTGLAGQETQYF. The V and J genes are TRBV5-1 and TRBJ2-5, with TRBD2 identical over 13 bases. Germline CDR1 reads SGHRS; CDR2 reads YFSETQ. This CDR3 region has 15 residues. V was pared by 4 bases and J by 2 bases, with 2 bases of the junction left unmatched.

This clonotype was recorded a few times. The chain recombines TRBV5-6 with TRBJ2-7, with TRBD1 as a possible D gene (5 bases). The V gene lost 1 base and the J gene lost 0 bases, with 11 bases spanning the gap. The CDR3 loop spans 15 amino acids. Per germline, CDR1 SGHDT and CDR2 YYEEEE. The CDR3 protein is CASSLLFQGSYEQYF. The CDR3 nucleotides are TGTGCCAGCAGCTTGCTGTTTCAGGGCTCCTACGAGCAGTACTTC. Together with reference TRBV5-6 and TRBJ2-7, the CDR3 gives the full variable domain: DAGVTQSPTHLIKTRGQQVTLRCSPKSGHDTVSWYQQALGQGPQFIFQYYEEEERQRGNFPDRFSGHQFPNYSSELNVNALLLGDSALYLCASSLLFQGSYEQYFGPGTRLTVT.

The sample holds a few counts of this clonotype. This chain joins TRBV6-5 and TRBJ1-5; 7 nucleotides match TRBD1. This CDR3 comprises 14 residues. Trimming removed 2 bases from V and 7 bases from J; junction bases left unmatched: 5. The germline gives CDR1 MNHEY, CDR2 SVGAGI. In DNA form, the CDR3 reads TGTGCCAGCAGTTACGTCAGGGGGTACCAGCCCCAGCATTTT. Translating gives CASSYVRGYQPQHF.

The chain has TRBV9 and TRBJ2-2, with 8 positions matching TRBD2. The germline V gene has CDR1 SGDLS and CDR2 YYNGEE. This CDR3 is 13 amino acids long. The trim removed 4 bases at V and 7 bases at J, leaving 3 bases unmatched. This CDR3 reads CASSLGRGGELFF. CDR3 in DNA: TGTGCCAGCAGCCTCGGGAGGGGCGGGGAGCTGTTTTTT.

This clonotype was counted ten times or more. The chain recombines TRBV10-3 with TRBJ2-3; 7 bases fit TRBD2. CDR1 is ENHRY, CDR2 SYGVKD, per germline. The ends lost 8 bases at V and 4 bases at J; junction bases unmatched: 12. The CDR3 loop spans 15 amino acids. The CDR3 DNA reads TGTGCCATCGGATCTAGCGGCAAGTCAGCAGATACGCAGTATTTT. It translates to CAIGSSGKSADTQYF.